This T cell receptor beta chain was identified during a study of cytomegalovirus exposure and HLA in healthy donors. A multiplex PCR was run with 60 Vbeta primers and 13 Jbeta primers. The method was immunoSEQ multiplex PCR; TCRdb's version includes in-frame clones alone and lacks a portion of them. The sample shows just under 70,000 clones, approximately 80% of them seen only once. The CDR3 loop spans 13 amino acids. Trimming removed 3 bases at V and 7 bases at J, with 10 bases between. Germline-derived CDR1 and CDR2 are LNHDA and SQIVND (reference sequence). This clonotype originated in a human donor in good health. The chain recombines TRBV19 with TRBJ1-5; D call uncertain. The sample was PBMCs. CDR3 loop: CASSIGFKQPQHF. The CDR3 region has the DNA TGTGCCAGTAGTATCGGGTTTAAGCAGCCCCAGCATTTT.